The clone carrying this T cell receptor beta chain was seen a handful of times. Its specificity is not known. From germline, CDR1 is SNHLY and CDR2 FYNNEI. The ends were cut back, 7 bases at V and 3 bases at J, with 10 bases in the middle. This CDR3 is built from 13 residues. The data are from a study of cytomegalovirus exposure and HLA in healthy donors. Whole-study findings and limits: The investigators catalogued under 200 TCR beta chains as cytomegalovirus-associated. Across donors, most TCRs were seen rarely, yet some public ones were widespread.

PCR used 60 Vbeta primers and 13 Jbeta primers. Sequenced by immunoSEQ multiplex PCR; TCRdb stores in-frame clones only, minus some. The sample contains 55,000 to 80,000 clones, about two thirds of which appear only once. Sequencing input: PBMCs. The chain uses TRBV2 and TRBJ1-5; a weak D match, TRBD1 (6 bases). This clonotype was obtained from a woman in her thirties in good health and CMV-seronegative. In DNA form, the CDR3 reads TGTGCCAGCAACAGGGAGTTCAATCAGCCCCAGCATTTT. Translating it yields CASNREFNQPQHF.